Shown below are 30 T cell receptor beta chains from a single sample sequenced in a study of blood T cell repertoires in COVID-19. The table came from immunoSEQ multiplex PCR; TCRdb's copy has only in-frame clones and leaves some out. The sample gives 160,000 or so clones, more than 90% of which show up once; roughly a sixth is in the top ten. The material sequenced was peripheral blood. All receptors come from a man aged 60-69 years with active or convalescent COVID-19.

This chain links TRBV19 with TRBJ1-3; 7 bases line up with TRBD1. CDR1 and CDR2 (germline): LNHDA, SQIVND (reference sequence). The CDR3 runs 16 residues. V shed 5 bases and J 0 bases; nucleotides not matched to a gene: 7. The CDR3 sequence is CASSFRDRSSGNTIYF. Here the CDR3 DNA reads TGTGCCAGTAGTTTCCGGGACAGATCCTCTGGAAACACCATATATTTT.

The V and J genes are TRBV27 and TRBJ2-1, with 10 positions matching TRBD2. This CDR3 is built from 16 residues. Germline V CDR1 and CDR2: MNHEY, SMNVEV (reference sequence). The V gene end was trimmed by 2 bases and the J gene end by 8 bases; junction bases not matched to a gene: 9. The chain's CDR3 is CASSLRPSGRVDEQFF. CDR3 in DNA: TGTGCCAGCAGTTTACGCCCTAGCGGGAGAGTCGATGAGCAGTTCTTC.

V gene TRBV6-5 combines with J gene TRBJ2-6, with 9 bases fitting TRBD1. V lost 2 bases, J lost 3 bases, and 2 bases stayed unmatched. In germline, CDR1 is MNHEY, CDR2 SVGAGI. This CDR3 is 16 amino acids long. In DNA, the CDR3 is TGTGCCAGCAGTTACGACAGGGGGTATGGGGCCAACGTCCTGACTTTC. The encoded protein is CASSYDRGYGANVLTF.

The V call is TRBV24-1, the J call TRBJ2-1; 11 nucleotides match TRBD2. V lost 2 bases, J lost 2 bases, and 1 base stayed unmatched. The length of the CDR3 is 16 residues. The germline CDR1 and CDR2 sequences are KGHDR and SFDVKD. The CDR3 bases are TGTGCCACCAGTGATTCGACTAGCGGGGCCTACAATGAGCAGTTCTTC. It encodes CATSDSTSGAYNEQFF.

The CDR3 DNA reads as TGCAGCGTTGGGACAGGGGCCCACGAGCAGTACTTC. Translated, it gives CSVGTGAHEQYF. The chain couples TRBV29-1 to TRBJ2-7, with 9 bases fitting TRBD1. This CDR3 region has 12 residues. The V gene's germline CDR1 is SQVTM and CDR2 ANQGSEA. The junction had 3 bases not matched to a gene; V was cut back by 4 bases and J by 5 bases.

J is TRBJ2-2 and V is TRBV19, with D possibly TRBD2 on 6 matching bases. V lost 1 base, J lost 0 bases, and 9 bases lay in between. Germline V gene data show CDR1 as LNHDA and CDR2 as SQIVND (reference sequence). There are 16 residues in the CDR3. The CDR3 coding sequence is TGTGCCAGTAGTATAGTTTCTAGCGCGAACACCGGGGAGCTGTTTTTT. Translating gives CASSIVSSANTGELFF.

The CDR3 DNA follows: TGCGCCAGCAGCTTGGCCGGGTTCTCTGGAAACACCATATATTTT. Encoded protein: CASSLAGFSGNTIYF. The chain links TRBV5-1 to TRBJ1-3, with D uncertain. Trimming cost V 0 bases and J 0 bases, with 7 bases left between them. There are 15 residues in the CDR3. Germline V gene data show CDR1 as SGHRS and CDR2 as YFSETQ.

The CDR3 loop reads CASSPMGQGARVASGYTF. The CDR3 coding sequence is TGTGCCAGCAGCCCGATGGGACAGGGGGCTAGGGTTGCGAGTGGCTACACCTTC. The genes are TRBV3-1 (or the pseudogene TRBV3-2) and TRBJ1-2; 12 nucleotides agree with TRBD1. CDR3 size: 18 residues. V lost 4 bases, J lost 7 bases, and 16 bases stayed unmatched. From germline, CDR1 is LGHDT and CDR2 YNNKEL (reference sequence).

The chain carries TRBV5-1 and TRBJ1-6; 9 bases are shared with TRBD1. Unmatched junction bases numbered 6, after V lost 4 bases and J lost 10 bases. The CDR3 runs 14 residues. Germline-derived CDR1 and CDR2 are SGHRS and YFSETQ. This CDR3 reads CASSPGTGNSPLHF. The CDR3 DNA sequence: TGCGCCAGCAGCCCGGGGACAGGGAACTCACCCCTCCACTTT.

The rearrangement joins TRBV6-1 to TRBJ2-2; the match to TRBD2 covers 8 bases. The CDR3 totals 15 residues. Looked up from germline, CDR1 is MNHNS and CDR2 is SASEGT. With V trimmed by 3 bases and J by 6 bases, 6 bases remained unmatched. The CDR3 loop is CASSEGGGPAGELFF. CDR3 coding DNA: TGTGCCAGCAGTGAGGGCGGGGGGCCGGCCGGGGAGCTGTTTTTT.

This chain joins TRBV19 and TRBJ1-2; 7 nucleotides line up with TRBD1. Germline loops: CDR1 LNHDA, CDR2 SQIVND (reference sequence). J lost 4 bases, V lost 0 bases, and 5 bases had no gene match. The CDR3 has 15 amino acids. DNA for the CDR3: TGTGCCAGTAGTATAGAACCGGGACAGTTCTATGGCTACACCTTC. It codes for CASSIEPGQFYGYTF.

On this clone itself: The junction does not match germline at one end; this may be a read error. Here the CDR3 reads CAISDDILIQF. CDR3 in DNA: TGTGCCATCAGTGACGACATCCTAATACAGTTC. The chain uses TRBV10-3 and TRBJ2-7; D unclear. The CDR3 is made up of 11 amino acids. CDR1 and CDR2 from the germline V gene are ENHRY and SYGVKD.

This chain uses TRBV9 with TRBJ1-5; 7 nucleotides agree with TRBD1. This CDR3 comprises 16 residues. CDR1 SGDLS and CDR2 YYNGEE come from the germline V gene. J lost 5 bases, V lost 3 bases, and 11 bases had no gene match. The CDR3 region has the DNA TGTGCCAGCAGCGGTAGGACAGGTCCTATCCATCAGCCCCAGCATTTT. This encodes CASSGRTGPIHQPQHF.

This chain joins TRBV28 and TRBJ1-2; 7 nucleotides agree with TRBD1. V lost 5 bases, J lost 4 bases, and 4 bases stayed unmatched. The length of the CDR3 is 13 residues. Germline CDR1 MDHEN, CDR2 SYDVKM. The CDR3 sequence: CASSQDRTYGYTF. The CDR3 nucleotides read TGTGCCAGCAGTCAGGACAGGACCTATGGCTACACCTTC.

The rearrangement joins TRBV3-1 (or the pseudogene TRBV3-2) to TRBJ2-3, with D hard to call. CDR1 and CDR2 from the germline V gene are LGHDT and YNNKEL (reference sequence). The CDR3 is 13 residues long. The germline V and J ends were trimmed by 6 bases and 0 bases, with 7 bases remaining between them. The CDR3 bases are TGTGCCAGCAGACTTAGCAGCACAGATACGCAGTATTTT. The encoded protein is CASRLSSTDTQYF.

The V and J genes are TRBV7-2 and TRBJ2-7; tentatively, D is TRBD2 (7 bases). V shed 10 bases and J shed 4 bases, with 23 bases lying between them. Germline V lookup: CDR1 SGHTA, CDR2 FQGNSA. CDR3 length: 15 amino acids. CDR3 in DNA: TGTGCCACCAAGGAGGGAGGGGGGGCCATTTACGAGCAGTACTTC. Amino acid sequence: CATKEGGGAIYEQYF. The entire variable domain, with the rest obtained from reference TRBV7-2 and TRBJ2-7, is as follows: GAGVSQSPSNKVTEKGKDVELRCDPISGHTALYWYRQSLGQGLEFLIYFQGNSAPDKSGLPSDRFSAERTGGSVSTLTIQRTQQEDSAVYLCATKEGGGAIYEQYFGPGTRLTVT.

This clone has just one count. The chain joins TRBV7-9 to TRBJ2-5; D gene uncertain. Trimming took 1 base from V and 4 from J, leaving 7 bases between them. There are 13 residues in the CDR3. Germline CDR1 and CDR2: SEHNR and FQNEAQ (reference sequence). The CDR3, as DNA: TGTGCCAGCAGCTTAGGACCAGGAGAGACCCAGTACTTC. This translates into CASSLGPGETQYF.

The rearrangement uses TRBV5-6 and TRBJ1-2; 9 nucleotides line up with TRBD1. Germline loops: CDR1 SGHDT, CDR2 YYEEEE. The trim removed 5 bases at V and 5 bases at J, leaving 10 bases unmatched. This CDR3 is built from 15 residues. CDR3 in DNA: TGTGCCAGCAGGGCCGGTACAGGGGGCCGGTATGGCTACACCTTC. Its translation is CASRAGTGGRYGYTF.

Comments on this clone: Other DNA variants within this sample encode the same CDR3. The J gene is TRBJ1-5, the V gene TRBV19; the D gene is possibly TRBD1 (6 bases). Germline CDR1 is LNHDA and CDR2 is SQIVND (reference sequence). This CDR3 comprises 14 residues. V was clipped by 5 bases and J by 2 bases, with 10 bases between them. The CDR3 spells CASSLGGGNQPQHF. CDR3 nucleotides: TGTGCCAGTAGTCTTGGGGGCGGCAATCAGCCCCAGCATTTT.

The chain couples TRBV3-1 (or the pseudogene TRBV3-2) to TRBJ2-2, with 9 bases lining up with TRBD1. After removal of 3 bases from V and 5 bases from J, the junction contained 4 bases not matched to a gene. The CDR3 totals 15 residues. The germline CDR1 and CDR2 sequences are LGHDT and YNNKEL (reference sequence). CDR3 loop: CASSQGQGRTGELFF. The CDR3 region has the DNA TGTGCCAGCAGCCAGGGACAGGGACGGACCGGGGAGCTGTTTTTT.

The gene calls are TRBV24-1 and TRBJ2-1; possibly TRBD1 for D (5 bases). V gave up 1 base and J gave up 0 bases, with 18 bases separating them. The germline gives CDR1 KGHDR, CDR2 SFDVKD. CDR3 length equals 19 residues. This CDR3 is CATSDFWGREYSSYNEQFF. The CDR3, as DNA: TGTGCCACCAGTGATTTCTGGGGCCGCGAATATAGCTCCTACAATGAGCAGTTCTTC.

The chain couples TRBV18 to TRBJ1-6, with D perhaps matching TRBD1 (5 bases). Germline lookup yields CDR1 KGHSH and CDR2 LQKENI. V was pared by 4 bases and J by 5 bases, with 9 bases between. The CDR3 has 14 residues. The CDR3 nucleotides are TGTGCCAGCTCACTCGGAGGGGATAATTCACCCCTCCACTTT. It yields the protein CASSLGGDNSPLHF.

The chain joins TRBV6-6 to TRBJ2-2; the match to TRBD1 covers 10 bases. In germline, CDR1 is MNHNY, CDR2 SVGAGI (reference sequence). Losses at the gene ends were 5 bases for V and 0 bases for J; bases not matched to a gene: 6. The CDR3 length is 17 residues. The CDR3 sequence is CASSPWDRGPNTGELFF. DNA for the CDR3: TGTGCCAGCAGTCCCTGGGACAGGGGCCCGAACACCGGGGAGCTGTTTTTT.

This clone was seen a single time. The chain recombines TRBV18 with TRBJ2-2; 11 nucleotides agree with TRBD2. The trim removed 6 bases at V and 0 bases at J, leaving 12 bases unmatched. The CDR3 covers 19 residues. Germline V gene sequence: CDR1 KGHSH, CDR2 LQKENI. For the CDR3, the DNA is TGTGCCAGCTCCCCAATTCCACTAGCGGGGGCCACGAACACCGGGGAGCTGTTTTTT. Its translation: CASSPIPLAGATNTGELFF.

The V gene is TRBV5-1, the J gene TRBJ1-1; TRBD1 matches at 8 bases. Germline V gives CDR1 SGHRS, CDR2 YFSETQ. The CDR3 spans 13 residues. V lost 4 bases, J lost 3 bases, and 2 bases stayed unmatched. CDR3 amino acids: CASSGQGYTEAFF. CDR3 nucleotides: TGCGCCAGCAGCGGACAGGGTTACACTGAAGCTTTCTTT.

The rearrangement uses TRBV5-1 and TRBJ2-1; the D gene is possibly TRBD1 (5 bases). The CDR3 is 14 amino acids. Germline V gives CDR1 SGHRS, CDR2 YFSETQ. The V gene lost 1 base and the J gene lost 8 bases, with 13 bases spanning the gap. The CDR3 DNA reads TGCGCCAGCAGCTTGAGTCCCCAGGGTTATGAGCAGTTCTTC. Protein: CASSLSPQGYEQFF.

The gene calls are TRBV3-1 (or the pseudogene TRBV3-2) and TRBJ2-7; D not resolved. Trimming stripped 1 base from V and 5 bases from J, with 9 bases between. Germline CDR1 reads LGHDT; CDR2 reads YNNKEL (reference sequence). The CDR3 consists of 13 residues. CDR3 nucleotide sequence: TGTGCCAGCAGCCAAGTTCCCAGAAACGAGCAGTACTTC. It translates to CASSQVPRNEQYF.

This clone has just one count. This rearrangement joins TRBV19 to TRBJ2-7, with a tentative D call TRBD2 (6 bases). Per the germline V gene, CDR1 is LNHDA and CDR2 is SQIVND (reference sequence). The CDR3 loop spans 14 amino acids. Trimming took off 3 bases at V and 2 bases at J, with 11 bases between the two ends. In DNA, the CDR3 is TGTGCCAGTAGTATCACTAGCTCTACCTACGAGCAGTACTTC. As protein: CASSITSSTYEQYF.

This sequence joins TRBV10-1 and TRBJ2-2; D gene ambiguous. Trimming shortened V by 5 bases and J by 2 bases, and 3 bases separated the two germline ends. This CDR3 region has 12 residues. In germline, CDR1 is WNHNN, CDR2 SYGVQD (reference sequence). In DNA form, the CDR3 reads TGCGCCAGCAGTCCAAACACCGGGGAGCTGTTTTTT. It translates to CASSPNTGELFF.

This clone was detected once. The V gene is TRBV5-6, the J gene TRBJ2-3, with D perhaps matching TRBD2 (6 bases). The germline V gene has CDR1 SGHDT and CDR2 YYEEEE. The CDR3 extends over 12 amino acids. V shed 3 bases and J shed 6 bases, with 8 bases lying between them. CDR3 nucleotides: TGTGCCAGCAGCTCGGGAGATGATACGCAGTATTTT. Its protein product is CASSSGDDTQYF.